The clone carrying this T cell receptor beta chain appeared many times. Its antigen is unknown. This may arise from a read error, as a much more abundant clone is one base away. This sample is part of a study of metastatic and nonmetastatic thyroid tumors. Study details: It was across blood and tumor or nodule tissue from malignant and benign thyroid patients that repertoires were compared. General study points: Patients with malignant thyroid tumors reportedly had significantly higher TCR beta diversity than those with benign nodules, in blood and tumor.

Germline CDR1 is KGHDR and CDR2 is SFDVKD. The CDR3 is made up of 13 amino acids. V was cut by 9 bases and J by 6 bases, with 14 bases left in between. Thyroid surgery was performed in patients who had received no treatment beforehand. The authors' processing: Differences in CDR3 between clinicopathological groups were drawn on to build a classifier intended to discriminate distant-metastatic papillary thyroid cancer patients. TCRdb re-analyzed the PCR reads using MiXCR. The V and J calls shown here were made by TCRdb, not taken from the authors' results. In the table there are 30,000 or so clones, 25% to 30% of which are singletons.

Sequenced input: blood. The genes are TRBV24-1 and TRBJ2-1; TRBD1 or TRBD2 may be the D gene (5 bases each). The receptor was derived from a female donor with papillary thyroid cancer or a benign thyroid nodule (not recorded which). Some clones in this sample may be carry-over from other donors' samples. The CDR3 DNA reads as TGTGCCACCGGGGGAGATTTGGTCAATGAGCAGTTCTTC. Its protein is CATGGDLVNEQFF.